These T cell receptor beta chains were read from a single sample in a study of blood T cell repertoires in COVID-19. Clones were read by immunoSEQ multiplex PCR, and TCRdb kept only the in-frame ones, dropping some. The sample includes roughly 43,000 clones, 85% to 90% seen only once; the top ten take approximately 4.9%. Sequenced: peripheral blood. The source of these receptors is a human donor in a cohort sampled during active COVID-19. The CDR3 runs from the conserved cysteine through the conserved F or W. Fields, in order: D gene, CDR3 length, J gene, clone size, V gene, CDR3 protein, CDR3 DNA. The D gene is left open where the match is weak. Not every row has a clone size; where given, it reads once, few, many or a size class.

>.|18|TRBJ2-1|.|TRBV12-5
CASGSPLDHQSSYNEQFF
TGTGCTAGTGGTTCCCCGCTAGACCATCAAAGCTCCTACAATGAGCAGTTCTTC
>TRBD1|14|TRBJ2-7|.|TRBV5-5
CASSQQGRTYEQYF
TGTGCCAGCAGCCAACAGGGGAGAACCTACGAGCAGTACTTC
>TRBD2|16|TRBJ2-1|.|TRBV11-1
CASSKGLAGGETAQFF
TGTGCCAGCAGCAAAGGACTAGCGGGAGGGGAAACCGCCCAGTTCTTC
>.|11|TRBJ2-7|.|TRBV4-1
CASSQSYEQYF
TGCGCCAGCAGCCAATCTTACGAGCAGTACTTC
>.|15|TRBJ1-1|.|TRBV7-3
CASLSRSGRGTEAFF
TGTGCCAGCTTATCAAGGAGCGGACGCGGAACTGAAGCTTTCTTT
>.|11|TRBJ1-1|.|TRBV30
CAWNKNTEAFF
TGTGCCTGGAACAAGAACACTGAAGCTTTCTTT
>TRBD2|15|TRBJ2-1|.|TRBV10-3
CAIRPTSGKNNEQFF
TGTGCCATCAGGCCGACTAGCGGGAAAAACAATGAGCAGTTCTTC
>TRBD2|17|TRBJ2-1|.|TRBV30
CAWMGTSGYSSYNEQFF
TGTGCCTGGATGGGGACTAGCGGTTATAGCTCCTACAATGAGCAGTTCTTC
>TRBD1|17|TRBJ2-3|.|TRBV15
CATSRDGRTGDWGTQYF
TGTGCCACCAGCAGAGATGGAAGAACAGGGGATTGGGGTACGCAGTATTTT
>TRBD2|18|TRBJ2-3|.|TRBV4-1
CASSQEAQLAGGPDTQYF
TGCGCCAGCAGCCAAGAAGCCCAACTAGCGGGAGGTCCAGATACGCAGTATTTT
>.|17|TRBJ2-5|.|TRBV28
CASSSAGGNWPEETQYF
TGTGCCAGCAGTTCTGCTGGGGGGAACTGGCCCGAAGAGACCCAGTACTTC
>TRBD2|18|TRBJ2-1|.|TRBV27
CASSSHLAGGPFVHEQFF
TGTGCCAGCAGTTCCCACCTAGCGGGAGGGCCATTCGTGCATGAGCAGTTCTTC
>TRBD2|15|TRBJ2-7|.|TRBV2
CASSGTSGNSYEQYF
TGTGCCAGCAGTGGGACTAGCGGGAATTCCTACGAGCAGTACTTC
>.|14|TRBJ2-1|.|TRBV6-6
CASSYLPRANEQFF
TGTGCCAGCAGTTATCTTCCGCGGGCCAATGAGCAGTTCTTC
>TRBD2|16|TRBJ2-3|.|TRBV2
CASSASGGGRIDTQYF
TGTGCCAGCAGCGCGTCCGGGGGGGGGCGCATCGATACGCAGTATTTT
>TRBD1|13|TRBJ2-7|.|TRBV11-2
CASSLGTGGEQYF
TGTGCCAGCAGCTTAGGGACAGGGGGCGAGCAGTACTTC
>.|13|TRBJ2-1|.|TRBV12-3/TRBV12-4
CASSLYGDNEQFF
TGTGCCAGCAGTTTATACGGAGACAATGAGCAGTTCTTC
>TRBD1|14|TRBJ1-1|.|TRBV28
CASSVTGENTEAFF
TGTGCCAGCAGCGTAACAGGGGAGAACACTGAAGCTTTCTTT
>.|14|TRBJ1-2|.|TRBV5-4
CASSWPGGSNGYTF
TGTGCCAGCAGCTGGCCGGGAGGGAGCAATGGCTACACCTTC
>.|14|TRBJ1-6|once|TRBV29-1
CSVGEGSQNSPLHF
TGCAGCGTGGGGGAGGGAAGCCAGAATTCACCCCTCCACTTT
>.|14|TRBJ1-2|.|TRBV14
CASSQTSGPYGYTF
TGTGCCAGCAGCCAGACCTCAGGGCCCTATGGCTACACCTTC
>TRBD1|16|TRBJ2-5|.|TRBV15
CATSRELGQGAETQYF
TGTGCCACCAGCAGAGAGTTGGGACAGGGAGCAGAGACCCAGTACTTC
>TRBD2|16|TRBJ2-7|.|TRBV19
CASSGGLAGGYYEQYF
TGTGCCAGTAGTGGTGGACTAGCGGGGGGATACTACGAGCAGTACTTC
>TRBD1|15|TRBJ2-7|.|TRBV6-1
CASSDRQGAIYEQYF
TGTGCCAGCAGTGATCGCCAGGGGGCTATCTACGAGCAGTACTTC
>.|15|TRBJ2-2|.|TRBV7-9
CASRFGGHNTGELFF
TGTGCCAGCAGGTTTGGGGGACATAACACCGGGGAGCTGTTTTTT
>TRBD2|16|TRBJ2-1|once|TRBV10-2
CATYPPTSGNYNEQFF
TGCGCCACCTACCCTCCGACTAGCGGGAATTACAATGAGCAGTTCTTC
>.|14|TRBJ2-7|.|TRBV5-4
CASSLGQQAYEQYF
TGTGCCAGCAGCTTGGGACAGCAAGCCTACGAGCAGTACTTC
>.|14|TRBJ2-3|.|TRBV18
CASSRSSDTDTQYF
TGTGCCAGCTCACGGTCTAGCGACACAGATACGCAGTATTTT